A selection of T cell receptor beta chains follows, all from one sample in a study of CXCR3-negative and CXCR3-positive naive CD8 T cells. With the 5' RACE reads reprocessed, TCRdb shows one record per CDR3 protein and no DNA. Across 85,000 to 120,000 distinct CDR3 sequences, the top ten clones capture 0.3% to 0.4% of the sample. Source material: naive CXCR3+ CD8+ T cells from blood. The source is a human donor in good health. Some clones in this sample may be carry-over from other donors' samples. Both conserved end residues are part of each CDR3.

j_call: TRBJ1-6
cdr3_length: 13
v_call: TRBV13
cdr3_aa: CASSNGTDGPLHF

j_call: TRBJ2-7
cdr3_length: 13
v_call: TRBV25-1
cdr3_aa: CASSAASWGEQYF

j_call: TRBJ2-3
cdr3_length: 14
v_call: TRBV24-1
cdr3_aa: CATSDLRDTDTQYF

j_call: TRBJ1-2
cdr3_length: 14
v_call: TRBV21-1
cdr3_aa: CASGPGQGSYGYTF

j_call: TRBJ2-5
cdr3_length: 14
v_call: TRBV7-9
cdr3_aa: CASSWDLAQETQYF

j_call: TRBJ1-5
cdr3_length: 21
v_call: TRBV6-2/TRBV6-3
cdr3_aa: CASSYRAQGQGALLGGQPQHF

j_call: TRBJ2-7
cdr3_length: 13
v_call: TRBV6-5
cdr3_aa: CASSYTGVHEQYF

j_call: TRBJ2-7
cdr3_length: 14
v_call: TRBV19
cdr3_aa: CASSPMTGSNEQYF

j_call: TRBJ2-1
cdr3_length: 17
v_call: TRBV5-1
cdr3_aa: CASSLAATGPNYNEQFF

j_call: TRBJ2-3
cdr3_length: 20
v_call: TRBV28
cdr3_aa: CASSFTERRLAGGGTDTQYF

j_call: TRBJ2-7
cdr3_length: 13
v_call: TRBV5-6
cdr3_aa: CASSQDRADEQYF

j_call: TRBJ2-1
cdr3_length: 15
v_call: TRBV28
cdr3_aa: CASSYWTDSYNEQFF

j_call: TRBJ1-1
cdr3_length: 11
v_call: TRBV29-1
cdr3_aa: CSASENTEAFF

j_call: TRBJ2-7
cdr3_length: 14
v_call: TRBV9
cdr3_aa: CASSVGDGSYEQYF